This TCR beta chain came from a study of shared clonotypes between healthy human individuals. Study as a whole: Donors, aged 18 to 49, were a couple of women and a few men.

This CDR3 has 16 amino acids. Trimming took 0 bases from V and 0 from J, leaving 10 bases between them. CDR1 PRHDT and CDR2 FYEKMQ come from the germline V gene (reference sequence). Study-wide results and limits: Compared with memory subsets, naive subsets generally had larger estimated richness.

Donation came from healthy HIV-negative adults that had no recent acute infections or vaccinations. Comment on this clone: Its antigen is not known.

In the authors' workflow: For the immunoSEQ data, sequences were junction-only without quality scores, so filtering differed. Libraries were prepared by immunoSEQ multiplex PCR; TCRdb keeps only in-frame clonotypes and omits some of them. The D gene and trimming were derived from the DNA, and the V and J assignments and clone size from that table. The data hold 2 million to 2.5 million clones, with 92% observed a single time. The receptor comes from a man younger than 35 in good health. Some clones in this sample may be carry-over from other donors' samples. This chain links TRBV13 with TRBJ2-3; possible D gene TRBD2, 6 bases. The specimen was naive CD4+ T cells from PBMCs. Subset noted: CD45RA+ positively selected. The CDR3 sequence is CASSLGRGASTDTQYF. DNA of the CDR3: TGTGCCAGCAGCTTAGGGCGGGGAGCTAGCACAGATACGCAGTATTTT.